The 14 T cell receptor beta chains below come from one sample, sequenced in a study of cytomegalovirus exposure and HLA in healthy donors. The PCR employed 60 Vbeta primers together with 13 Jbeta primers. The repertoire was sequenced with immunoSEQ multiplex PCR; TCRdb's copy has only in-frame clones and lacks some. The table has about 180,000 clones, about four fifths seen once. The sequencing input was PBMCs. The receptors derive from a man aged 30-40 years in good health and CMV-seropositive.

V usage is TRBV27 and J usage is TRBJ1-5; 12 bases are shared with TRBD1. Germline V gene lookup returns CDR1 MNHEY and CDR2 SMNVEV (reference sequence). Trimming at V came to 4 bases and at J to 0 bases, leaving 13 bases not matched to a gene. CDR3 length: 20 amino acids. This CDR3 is CASSSRFYRDRGRSNQPQHF. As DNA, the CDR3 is TGTGCCAGCAGTTCCCGATTCTACCGGGACAGGGGGCGTAGCAATCAGCCCCAGCATTTT.

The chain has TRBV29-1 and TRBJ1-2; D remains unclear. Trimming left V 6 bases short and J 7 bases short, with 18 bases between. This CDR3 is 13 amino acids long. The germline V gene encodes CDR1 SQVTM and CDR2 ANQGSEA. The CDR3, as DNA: TGCAGCGTGCGGACTCTATCCGACGGTGGCTACACCTTC. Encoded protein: CSVRTLSDGGYTF. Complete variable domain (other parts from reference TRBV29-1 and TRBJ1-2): SAVISQKPSRDICQRGTSLTIQCQVDSQVTMMFWYRQQPGQSLTLIATANQGSEATYESGFVIDKFPISRPNLTFSTLTVSNMSPEDSSIYLCSVRTLSDGGYTFGSGTRLTVV.

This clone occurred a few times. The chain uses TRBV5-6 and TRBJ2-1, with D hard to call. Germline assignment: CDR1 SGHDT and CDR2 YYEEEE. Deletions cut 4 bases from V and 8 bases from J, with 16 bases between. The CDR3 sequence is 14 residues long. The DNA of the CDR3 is TGTGCCAGCAGCCGACGGCCCGTTGAGGATGAGCAGTTCTTC. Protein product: CASSRRPVEDEQFF.

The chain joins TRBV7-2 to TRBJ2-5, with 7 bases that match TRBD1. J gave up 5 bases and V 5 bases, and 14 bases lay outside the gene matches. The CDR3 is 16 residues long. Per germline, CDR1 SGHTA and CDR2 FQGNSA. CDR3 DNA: TGTGCCAGCAGCCGGTGGGACAGTGTGGCTTTGGAGACCCAGTACTTC. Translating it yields CASSRWDSVALETQYF.

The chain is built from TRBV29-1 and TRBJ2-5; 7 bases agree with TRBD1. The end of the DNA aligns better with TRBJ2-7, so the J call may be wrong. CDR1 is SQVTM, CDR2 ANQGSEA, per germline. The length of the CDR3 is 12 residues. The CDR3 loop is CSVSGQLYEQYF. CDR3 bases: TGCAGCGTCTCGGGACAGCTCTACGAGCAGTACTTC.

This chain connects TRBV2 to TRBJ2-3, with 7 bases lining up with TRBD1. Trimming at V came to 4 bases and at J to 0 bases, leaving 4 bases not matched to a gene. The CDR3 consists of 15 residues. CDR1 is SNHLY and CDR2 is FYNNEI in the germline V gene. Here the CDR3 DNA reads TGTGCCAGCAGTGTGAGGGGGCCGAGCACAGATACGCAGTATTTT. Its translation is CASSVRGPSTDTQYF.

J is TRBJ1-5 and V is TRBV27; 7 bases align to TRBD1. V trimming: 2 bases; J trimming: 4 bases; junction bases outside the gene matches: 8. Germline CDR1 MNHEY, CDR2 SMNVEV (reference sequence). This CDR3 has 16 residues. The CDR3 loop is CASSLRLPGQNQPQHF. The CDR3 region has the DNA TGTGCCAGCAGTTTACGATTACCGGGACAGAATCAGCCCCAGCATTTT.

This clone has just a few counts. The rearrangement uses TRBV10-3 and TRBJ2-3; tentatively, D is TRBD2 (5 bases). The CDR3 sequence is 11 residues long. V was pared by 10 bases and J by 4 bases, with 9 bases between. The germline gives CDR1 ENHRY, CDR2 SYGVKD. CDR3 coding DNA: TGTGCCACCCTAGCTCCAGATACGCAGTATTTT. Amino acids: CATLAPDTQYF.

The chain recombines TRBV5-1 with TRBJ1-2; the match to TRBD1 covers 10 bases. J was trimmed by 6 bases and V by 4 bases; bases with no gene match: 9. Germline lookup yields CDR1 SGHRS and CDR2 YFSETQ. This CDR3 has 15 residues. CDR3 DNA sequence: TGCGCCAGCAGCGGACCGGGACAGGGGACCCATGGCTACACCTTC. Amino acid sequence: CASSGPGQGTHGYTF.

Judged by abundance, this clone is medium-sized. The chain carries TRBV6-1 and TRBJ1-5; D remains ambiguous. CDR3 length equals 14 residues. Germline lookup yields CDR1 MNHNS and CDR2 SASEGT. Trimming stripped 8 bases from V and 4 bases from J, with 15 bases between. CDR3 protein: CASPLSEMNQPQHF. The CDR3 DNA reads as TGTGCCAGCCCTTTGTCAGAAATGAATCAGCCCCAGCATTTT.

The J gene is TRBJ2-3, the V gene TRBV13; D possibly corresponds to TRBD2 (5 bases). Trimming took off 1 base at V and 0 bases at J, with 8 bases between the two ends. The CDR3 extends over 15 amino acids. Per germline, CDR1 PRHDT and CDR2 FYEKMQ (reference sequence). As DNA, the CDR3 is TGTGCCAGCAGCTTAGAGGGAGCTAGCACAGATACGCAGTATTTT. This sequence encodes CASSLEGASTDTQYF.

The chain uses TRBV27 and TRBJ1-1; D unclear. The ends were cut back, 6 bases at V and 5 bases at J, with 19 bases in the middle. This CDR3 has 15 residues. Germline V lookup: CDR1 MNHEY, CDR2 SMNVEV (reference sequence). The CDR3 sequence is CASSYLGRMVTEAFF. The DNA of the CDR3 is TGTGCCAGCAGCTATTTAGGGAGGATGGTTACTGAAGCTTTCTTT.

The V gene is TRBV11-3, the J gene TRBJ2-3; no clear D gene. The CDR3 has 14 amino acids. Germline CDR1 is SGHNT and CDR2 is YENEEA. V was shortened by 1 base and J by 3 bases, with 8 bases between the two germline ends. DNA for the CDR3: TGTGCCAGCAGCTTAGGGCGAGGTACAGATACGCAGTATTTT. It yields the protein CASSLGRGTDTQYF.

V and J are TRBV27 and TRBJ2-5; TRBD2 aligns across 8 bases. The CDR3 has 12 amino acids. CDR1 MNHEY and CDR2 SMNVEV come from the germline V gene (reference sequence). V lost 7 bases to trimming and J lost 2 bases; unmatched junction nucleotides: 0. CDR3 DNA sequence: TGTGCCAGCAAGCGGGGGCAAGAGACCCAGTACTTC. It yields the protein CASKRGQETQYF.